A selection of T cell receptor beta chains follows, all from one sample in a study of T cell responses to AZD1222 COVID-19 vaccine. Data came from immunoSEQ multiplex PCR; TCRdb stores just in-frame clones and leaves some out. The table has about 150,000 clones, roughly 90% seen once. The source material was peripheral blood, sampled 28 days after the second AZD1222 dose. The source of these receptors is an adult who received the AZD1222 COVID-19 vaccine. CDR3s include the opening cysteine and the closing phenylalanine or tryptophan. Fields, in order: V gene, D gene, J gene, CDR3 protein, CDR3 DNA. The D gene is left open where the match is weak.

v_call: TRBV5-6
d_call: .
j_call: TRBJ2-7
cdr3_aa: CASSLQGYEQYF
cdr3_nt: TGTGCCAGCAGCTTACAGGGCTACGAGCAGTACTTC

v_call: TRBV9
d_call: .
j_call: TRBJ2-2
cdr3_aa: CASSVDLTAASGELFF
cdr3_nt: TGTGCCAGCAGCGTAGATTTAACGGCGGCGTCCGGGGAGCTGTTTTTT

v_call: TRBV27
d_call: .
j_call: TRBJ2-7
cdr3_aa: CASSPSLGQNPYEQYF
cdr3_nt: TGTGCCAGCAGTCCATCCTTGGGTCAAAACCCCTACGAGCAGTACTTC

v_call: TRBV5-1
d_call: TRBD2
j_call: TRBJ2-7
cdr3_aa: CASSLPGGNYEQYF
cdr3_nt: TGCGCCAGCAGCTTGCCGGGGGGGAACTACGAGCAGTACTTC

v_call: TRBV2
d_call: .
j_call: TRBJ2-1
cdr3_aa: CASSVSFSNEQFF
cdr3_nt: TGTGCCAGCAGTGTCTCTTTTAGCAATGAGCAGTTCTTC

v_call: TRBV4-1
d_call: .
j_call: TRBJ1-2
cdr3_aa: CASSQDQDGAGGYTF
cdr3_nt: TGCGCCAGCAGCCAAGATCAAGATGGGGCTGGTGGCTACACCTTC

v_call: TRBV2
d_call: .
j_call: TRBJ2-3
cdr3_aa: CASSEALQGTDTQYF
cdr3_nt: TGTGCCAGCAGTGAAGCGCTTCAGGGCACAGATACGCAGTATTTT

v_call: TRBV19
d_call: .
j_call: TRBJ2-7
cdr3_aa: CASSPRRGGYYEQYF
cdr3_nt: TGTGCCAGTAGTCCGAGGAGGGGGGGGTACTACGAGCAGTACTTC

v_call: TRBV5-1
d_call: .
j_call: TRBJ1-2
cdr3_aa: CASSYAGSSNYGYTF
cdr3_nt: TGCGCCAGCAGCTACGCAGGGTCATCTAACTATGGCTACACCTTC

v_call: TRBV27
d_call: TRBD2
j_call: TRBJ2-7
cdr3_aa: CASRGLAGAYEQYF
cdr3_nt: TGTGCCAGCAGGGGACTAGCGGGAGCCTACGAGCAGTACTTC

v_call: TRBV19
d_call: TRBD2
j_call: TRBJ2-3
cdr3_aa: CASSTRTSGSYTDTQYF
cdr3_nt: TGTGCCAGTAGTACCCGGACTAGCGGGAGTTATACAGATACGCAGTATTTT

v_call: TRBV30
d_call: .
j_call: TRBJ2-7
cdr3_aa: CAWSEDNSYEQYF
cdr3_nt: TGTGCCTGGAGTGAGGACAACTCCTACGAGCAGTACTTC

v_call: TRBV10-3
d_call: .
j_call: TRBJ2-4
cdr3_aa: CAISESDPGEAKNIQYF
cdr3_nt: TGTGCCATCAGTGAATCCGACCCTGGGGAGGCCAAAAACATTCAGTACTTC

v_call: TRBV28
d_call: .
j_call: TRBJ1-5
cdr3_aa: CASSLLQGQPQHF
cdr3_nt: TGTGCCAGCAGTTTATTACAGGGCCAGCCCCAGCATTTT